This T cell receptor (beta chain) was sequenced for a study of T-cell memory formation after mild COVID-19. General study findings and limits: Clones shrinking from day 15 to 85 showed even CD4/CD8 mixes; later expanders tilted CD4+. CD4+ contracting clones were mainly CM and EM; CD8+ ones, EMRA. A subset of responding clones appeared in pre-infection memory, suggesting cross-reactive memory joined. Unconfirmed was the SARS-CoV-2 specificity of second-wave clones that peaked on day 37.

This clonotype was found a few times. Its antigen is as yet unknown. TCRdb independently ran MiXCR on the 5' RACE reads; one entry per CDR3 protein. The sample consists of around 470,000 distinct CDR3 sequences, 20% of them appearing once. Germline V gives CDR1 SGHRS, CDR2 YFSETQ. The CDR3 is made up of 14 amino acids. Losses at the gene ends were 4 bases for V and 3 bases for J; bases not matched to a gene: 3. The sequencing sample was made of PBMCs or a T cell subset sorted from them (not recorded which). The chain recombines TRBV5-1 with TRBJ2-5; 10 bases line up with TRBD1. The sequence derives from an adult woman who had mild COVID-19 (a few samples of this study predate the infection). Cell type and time point are not known. The CDR3 DNA reads TGCGCCAGCAGCATGGGGACAGGGGAAGAGACCCAGTACTTC. This encodes CASSMGTGEETQYF.